The clone carrying this TCR beta chain was picked up a small number of times. This sample is part of a study of blood T cell repertoires in COVID-19. Germline-derived CDR1 and CDR2 are SGHVS and FQNEAQ. The length of the CDR3 is 13 residues. V dropped 3 bases and J dropped 5 bases, with 8 bases sitting between them. Profiled with immunoSEQ multiplex PCR; TCRdb holds only in-frame clones, not every one. The sample lists about 270,000 clones, 65% to 85% occurring once. The J gene is TRBJ1-5, the V gene TRBV7-8; a weak D match, TRBD1 (5 bases). Sequenced: peripheral blood. The receptor was derived from a man older than 75 with acute or convalescent COVID-19. CDR3 in amino acids: CASSLGEDQPQHF. CDR3 nucleotides: TGTGCCAGCAGCTTGGGGGAGGATCAGCCCCAGCATTTT.